What follows are 20 T cell receptor beta chains derived from one specimen sequenced in a study of naive and memory T cell subsets. Treatment described: skin biopsy from PPD injection site in Mantoux-positive individual. TCR cDNA received a 3' ligated oligonucleotide that carried a UMI. Ligated cDNA underwent four rounds of PCR with nested alpha and beta constant region primers and SP2. In TCRdb, the UMI-ligation and nested PCR reads were re-called with MiXCR into one record per CDR3 protein. The sample lists fewer than 35,000 distinct CDR3 sequences, 6.7% occurring once. This material consisted of skin, taken from a tuberculin skin test site. Receptor source: an adult in good health.

There are many counts of this clonotype. The gene calls are TRBV5-4 and TRBJ1-1; 8 bases map to TRBD1. CDR1 and CDR2 from the germline V gene are SGHNT and YYREEE (reference sequence). Unmatched junction bases numbered 2, after V lost 1 base and J lost 3 bases. This CDR3 spans 14 amino acids. In DNA form, the CDR3 reads TGTGCCAGCAGCTTGACAGGGGGTTACACTGAAGCTTTCTTT. It is translated as CASSLTGGYTEAFF.

This clonotype was seen only once. This chain uses TRBV9 with TRBJ2-7; D remains unclear. With 0 bases removed from V and 6 bases from J, the gap between germline ends came to 4 bases. The CDR3 spans 11 residues. Germline V gene sequence: CDR1 SGDLS, CDR2 YYNGEE. The CDR3 loop is CASSVGGEQYF. CDR3 coding DNA: TGTGCCAGCAGCGTAGGGGGCGAGCAGTACTTC.

The table lists this clonotype with many counts. J is TRBJ1-5 and V is TRBV4-2; D is unresolved. Germline CDR1 is LGHNA and CDR2 is YNFKEQ. The CDR3 runs 15 residues. The germline V and J ends were trimmed by 0 bases and 2 bases, with 8 bases remaining between them. The CDR3 DNA reads TGTGCCAGCAGCCAAGATACGGGAGGCAATCAGCCCCAGCATTTT. Its protein product is CASSQDTGGNQPQHF.

By its share, this clonotype is medium-sized. The chain uses TRBV4-2 and TRBJ2-3, with TRBD1 identical over 7 bases. The V gene's germline CDR1 is LGHNA and CDR2 YNFKEQ. V trimming: 4 bases; J trimming: 2 bases; junction bases outside the gene matches: 6. The CDR3 has 15 residues. This chain's CDR3 is CASSLYRGATDTQYF. CDR3 DNA: TGTGCCAGCAGCCTCTACAGGGGCGCCACAGATACGCAGTATTTT.

This clonotype was detected many times. The chain carries TRBV19 and TRBJ1-2; D uncertain. Germline V gene data show CDR1 as LNHDA and CDR2 as SQIVND (reference sequence). This CDR3 has 15 residues. V lost 3 bases to trimming and J lost 2 bases, with 13 bases between them. The CDR3, as DNA: TGTGCCAGTAGTATGGGATACCTTTCGAACTATGGCTACACCTTC. Encoded protein: CASSMGYLSNYGYTF.

This clonotype was counted many times. V and J are TRBV3-1 and TRBJ2-5; 8 bases agree with TRBD2. The J segment lost 9 bases and the V segment lost 2 bases, leaving 14 bases of the junction unmatched. Germline loops: CDR1 LGHDT, CDR2 YNNKEL (reference sequence). The length of the CDR3 is 16 residues. The CDR3 DNA follows: TGTGCCAGCAGCCAAACCACTAGCGGTCCCATTTTGTCCCAGTACTTC. This gives the protein CASSQTTSGPILSQYF.

This clonotype was recorded a few times. The chain combines TRBV6-1 with TRBJ2-5, with a tentative D call TRBD2 (6 bases). V lost 5 bases and J lost 5, with 18 bases in between. Germline CDR1 reads MNHNS; CDR2 reads SASEGT. The CDR3 extends over 15 amino acids. The CDR3 loop is CASSTAGFSEETQYF. CDR3 DNA sequence: TGTGCCAGCAGTACCGCGGGATTCTCGGAGGAGACCCAGTACTTC.

The chain is built from TRBV5-4 and TRBJ1-6; 9 nucleotides agree with TRBD1. The trim removed 4 bases at V and 5 bases at J, leaving 10 bases unmatched. The V gene's germline CDR1 is SGHNT and CDR2 YYREEE (reference sequence). The CDR3 extends over 17 amino acids. DNA for the CDR3: TGTGCCAGCAGCGGAGCCGGGACAGGGATAAATAATTCACCCCTCCACTTT. It is translated as CASSGAGTGINNSPLHF.

This clonotype was recorded at least ten times. The chain couples TRBV3-1 to TRBJ2-3; possible D gene TRBD2, 5 bases. Germline V gene sequence: CDR1 LGHDT, CDR2 YNNKEL (reference sequence). V lost 1 base to trimming and J lost 4 bases, with 12 bases between them. The CDR3 has 15 residues. CDR3 region: CASSQGPSTSDTQYF. The CDR3 DNA reads TGTGCCAGCAGCCAAGGGCCTAGCACCTCAGATACGCAGTATTTT.

This clonotype was recorded many times. This chain joins TRBV29-1 and TRBJ1-3, with D possibly being TRBD1 (6 bases). CDR3 length: 16 residues. Trimming took 6 bases from V and 0 from J, leaving 18 bases between them. In germline, CDR1 is SQVTM, CDR2 ANQGSEA. CDR3 in DNA: TGCAGCGTGGCAAAGACAGGTTCAAGCTCTGGAAACACCATATATTTT. This encodes CSVAKTGSSSGNTIYF.

The chain recombines TRBV20-1 with TRBJ1-1; TRBD1 is a possible D gene (5 bases). This CDR3 has 13 amino acids. Germline values: CDR1 DFQATT, CDR2 SNEGSKA (reference sequence). V was shortened by 6 bases and J by 2 bases, with 13 bases between the two germline ends. In DNA form, the CDR3 reads TGCAGTGCCCTTCGACAGAGAAACACTGAAGCTTTCTTT. It is translated as CSALRQRNTEAFF.

This clonotype has ten or more counts. This chain uses TRBV15 with TRBJ2-3; D unresolved. Germline V CDR1 and CDR2: LNHNV, YYDKDF (reference sequence). This CDR3 region has 18 residues. The V end lost 9 bases, the J end lost 1 base, and 26 bases lay between the germline ends. The CDR3 DNA is TGTGCCACGAGCTCCCCGCCTAGGGTGGGTGTGGGCACAGATACGCAGTATTTT. Its protein product is CATSSPPRVGVGTDTQYF.

The chain combines TRBV20-1 with TRBJ2-3; 9 bases are a match to TRBD2. The junction had 11 bases not matched to a gene; V was cut back by 6 bases and J by 4 bases. Germline assignment: CDR1 DFQATT and CDR2 SNEGSKA (reference sequence). There are 15 residues in the CDR3. This CDR3 reads CSAPNLAGTPDTQYF. CDR3 sequence (DNA): TGCAGTGCCCCTAATCTAGCGGGGACGCCAGATACGCAGTATTTT.

This clonotype was observed at least ten times. The genes are TRBV20-1 and TRBJ2-7; D unresolved. The germline V gene has CDR1 DFQATT and CDR2 SNEGSKA (reference sequence). This CDR3 is built from 14 residues. V dropped 4 bases and J dropped 1 base, with 14 bases sitting between them. The CDR3: CSAIFPSGSYEQYF. The CDR3, as DNA: TGCAGTGCTATCTTTCCTTCCGGTTCCTACGAGCAGTACTTC.

At least ten counts were recorded for this clonotype. The rearrangement uses TRBV7-8 and TRBJ2-2; D is unresolved. The CDR3 totals 12 residues. V shed 2 bases and J shed 5 bases, with 3 bases lying between them. CDR1 SGHVS and CDR2 FQNEAQ come from the germline V gene. The CDR3 nucleotides are TGTGCCAGCAGCTTATTTACCGGGGAGCTGTTTTTT. It codes for CASSLFTGELFF.

This clonotype was counted many times. This chain joins TRBV10-3 and TRBJ2-5; D gene unclear. Trimming took off 4 bases at V and 2 bases at J, with 8 bases between the two ends. The germline CDR1 and CDR2 sequences are ENHRY and SYGVKD. The length of the CDR3 is 13 residues. For the CDR3, the DNA is TGTGCCATCAGTGCGGCTGGTCAAGAGACCCAGTACTTC. It encodes CAISAAGQETQYF.

CDR3 loop: CASSPTRGSSSGANVLTF. CDR3 bases: TGTGCCAGCAGCCCAACCAGGGGGTCCAGCTCTGGGGCCAACGTCCTGACTTTC. The genes are TRBV14 and TRBJ2-6, with TRBD1 matching 7 bases. Germline values: CDR1 SGHDN, CDR2 FVKESK. With V trimmed by 4 bases and J by 0 bases, 9 bases remained unmatched. CDR3 length: 18 amino acids.

This clonotype was seen at least ten times. The chain recombines TRBV20-1 with TRBJ2-3; the match to TRBD2 covers 10 bases. The length of the CDR3 is 14 residues. Looked up from germline, CDR1 is DFQATT and CDR2 is SNEGSKA (reference sequence). Unmatched junction bases numbered 6, after V lost 2 bases and J lost 7 bases. The CDR3 DNA sequence: TGCAGTGCTAGACGGCTAGCGGGGGACTATACGCAGTATTTT. Translation gives CSARRLAGDYTQYF.

Only a few counts were recorded for this clonotype. V and J are TRBV2 and TRBJ1-2; 7 nucleotides line up with TRBD1. The CDR3 is 14 residues long. The trim removed 6 bases at V and 0 bases at J, leaving 4 bases unmatched. Per the germline V gene, CDR1 is SNHLY and CDR2 is FYNNEI. The CDR3 coding sequence is TGTGCCAGCAGGGACAGGTCAACTAACTATGGCTACACCTTC. It is translated as CASRDRSTNYGYTF.

This clonotype is medium-sized. The gene calls are TRBV7-8 and TRBJ2-1, with 9 bases aligning to TRBD2. Germline-derived CDR1 and CDR2 are SGHVS and FQNEAQ. This CDR3 spans 15 amino acids. J lost 12 bases, V lost 5 bases, and 14 bases had no gene match. CDR3 DNA: TGTGCCAGCAGCACCTCCCCCCGGGGTAGCGGGAGGCAGTTCTTC. This gives the protein CASSTSPRGSGRQFF.